The rows below give T cell receptor beta chains drawn from one sample of a study of blood T cell repertoires in COVID-19. Data came from immunoSEQ multiplex PCR; TCRdb stores just in-frame clones and leaves some out. The sample yields roughly 200,000 clones, under 90% seen once. What was sequenced was peripheral blood. Source of these receptors: an elderly woman with COVID-19, enrolled during active disease. Both conserved end residues are part of each CDR3. The order of the fields is CDR3 DNA, CDR3 protein, clone size, V gene, J gene, D gene. The D gene is left open where the match is weak. Rows may omit the clone size; those that give it use once, few, many or a size class.

CDR3 DNA: TGTGCCAGCAGCCAAGGGGGAGCGGGGCAAGCCCAGTACTTC
CDR3 protein: CASSQGGAGQAQYF
clone size: once
V gene: TRBV4-2
J gene: TRBJ2-5
D gene: TRBD2

CDR3 DNA: TGTGCCAGTAGGGACAGTTCCTTTTATGGCTACACCTTC
CDR3 protein: CASRDSSFYGYTF
clone size: NA
V gene: TRBV19
J gene: TRBJ1-2
D gene: NA

CDR3 DNA: TGTGCCAGCAGTGAGGGGGGGTTCGGTCAGCCCCAGCATTTT
CDR3 protein: CASSEGGFGQPQHF
clone size: NA
V gene: TRBV6-1
J gene: TRBJ1-5
D gene: NA

CDR3 DNA: TGTGCCAGCAGTAACTCACAAAGCTCCTACAATGAGCAGTTCTTC
CDR3 protein: CASSNSQSSYNEQFF
clone size: NA
V gene: TRBV6-5
J gene: TRBJ2-1
D gene: NA

CDR3 DNA: TGTGCCAGCAACAACAGGGCAACTAATGAAAAACTGTTTTTT
CDR3 protein: CASNNRATNEKLFF
clone size: NA
V gene: TRBV2
J gene: TRBJ1-4
D gene: NA

CDR3 DNA: TGTGCCAGCAGCCCGGACATGAGAGATACGCAGTATTTT
CDR3 protein: CASSPDMRDTQYF
clone size: NA
V gene: TRBV3-1/TRBV3-2
J gene: TRBJ2-3
D gene: NA

CDR3 DNA: TGTGCCAGCAGCCCCCCTGGGAGTGAAAATTCACCCCTCCACTTT
CDR3 protein: CASSPPGSENSPLHF
clone size: NA
V gene: TRBV28
J gene: TRBJ1-6
D gene: NA

CDR3 DNA: TGTGCCAGCAGCCTGCAGCGGACAGGGGTCACGAATGAGCAGTTCTTC
CDR3 protein: CASSLQRTGVTNEQFF
clone size: once
V gene: TRBV11-3
J gene: TRBJ2-1
D gene: TRBD1

CDR3 DNA: TGTGCCAGCAGCCGACAGGGGGGTGAAAAACTGTTTTTT
CDR3 protein: CASSRQGGEKLFF
clone size: NA
V gene: TRBV7-9
J gene: TRBJ1-4
D gene: TRBD1

CDR3 DNA: TGTGCCATCAGGGGCCTTAATAGCTCTGGAAACACCATATATTTT
CDR3 protein: CAIRGLNSSGNTIYF
clone size: NA
V gene: TRBV10-3
J gene: TRBJ1-3
D gene: NA

CDR3 DNA: TGTGCCAGCAGTAAAATAAGCAATCAGCCCCAGCATTTT
CDR3 protein: CASSKISNQPQHF
clone size: NA
V gene: TRBV6-5
J gene: TRBJ1-5
D gene: NA

CDR3 DNA: TGTGCCAGCAGCTCGGACAGTAATTCACCCCTCCACTTT
CDR3 protein: CASSSDSNSPLHF
clone size: NA
V gene: TRBV7-8
J gene: TRBJ1-6
D gene: NA

CDR3 DNA: TGTGCCAGCAGTTCCAGCAGGGGTTCCGCATTTATTTCTGGAAACACCATATATTTT
CDR3 protein: CASSSSRGSAFISGNTIYF
clone size: once
V gene: TRBV2
J gene: TRBJ1-3
D gene: NA

CDR3 DNA: TGTGCCAGCAGTGATCTGCGGGGGGGCTATAATGAGCAGTTCTTC
CDR3 protein: CASSDLRGGYNEQFF
clone size: NA
V gene: TRBV2
J gene: TRBJ2-1
D gene: TRBD2

CDR3 DNA: TGTGCCAGCAGCTTGGCCGGGACAGTAACCGGTGGCTACACCTTC
CDR3 protein: CASSLAGTVTGGYTF
clone size: NA
V gene: TRBV5-4
J gene: TRBJ1-2
D gene: TRBD1

CDR3 DNA: TGTGCCAGCAGCCGGGAACTGAACACTGAAGCTTTCTTT
CDR3 protein: CASSRELNTEAFF
clone size: NA
V gene: TRBV7-6
J gene: TRBJ1-1
D gene: NA

CDR3 DNA: TGTGCCAGCAGCCAAGTGAGAGATCTCGCCTTC
CDR3 protein: CASSQVRDLAF
clone size: NA
V gene: TRBV3-1/TRBV3-2
J gene: TRBJ1-2
D gene: NA

CDR3 DNA: TGTGCCAGCAGAAACAGGGGGAAGACCCAGTACTTC
CDR3 protein: CASRNRGKTQYF
clone size: NA
V gene: TRBV6-5
J gene: TRBJ2-5
D gene: TRBD1

CDR3 DNA: TGTGCCAGCCGACAGGGAAGTATCAACGAGCAGTACTTC
CDR3 protein: CASRQGSINEQYF
clone size: NA
V gene: TRBV2
J gene: TRBJ2-7
D gene: TRBD1

CDR3 DNA: TGCGCCAGCAGCCCTGACAGGGGCCACGAGCAGTACTTC
CDR3 protein: CASSPDRGHEQYF
clone size: NA
V gene: TRBV5-1
J gene: TRBJ2-7
D gene: TRBD1

CDR3 DNA: TGCAGTGCTAGTACCGGACTAGCGGACAATGAGCAGTTCTTC
CDR3 protein: CSASTGLADNEQFF
clone size: NA
V gene: TRBV20-1
J gene: TRBJ2-1
D gene: TRBD2

CDR3 DNA: TGTGCCAGCAGCGCCGGCGGGGAGGGCAGCCGAAACATTCAGTACTTC
CDR3 protein: CASSAGGEGSRNIQYF
clone size: NA
V gene: TRBV11-3
J gene: TRBJ2-4
D gene: TRBD2

CDR3 DNA: TGTGCTAGTGTTCCCCCGACTGAAGCTTTCTTT
CDR3 protein: CASVPPTEAFF
clone size: NA
V gene: TRBV12-5
J gene: TRBJ1-1
D gene: NA

CDR3 DNA: TGTGCCAGCATTAATCAGGGGGACAATTCACCCCTCCACTTT
CDR3 protein: CASINQGDNSPLHF
clone size: NA
V gene: TRBV6-4
J gene: TRBJ1-6
D gene: TRBD1

CDR3 DNA: TGTGCCGTGGAGGGGGCCACAGATACGCAGTATTTT
CDR3 protein: CAVEGATDTQYF
clone size: NA
V gene: TRBV19
J gene: TRBJ2-3
D gene: NA

CDR3 DNA: TGTGCCAGCAGTTACCGGGGACAGACGAACACTGAAGCTTTCTTT
CDR3 protein: CASSYRGQTNTEAFF
clone size: NA
V gene: TRBV6-5
J gene: TRBJ1-1
D gene: TRBD1

CDR3 DNA: TGCGCCAGCAGCTTGTCAGCAGGAACCTCCTATAATTCACCCCTCCACTTT
CDR3 protein: CASSLSAGTSYNSPLHF
clone size: once
V gene: TRBV5-1
J gene: TRBJ1-6
D gene: NA

CDR3 DNA: TGTGCCAGCAGTTCTAGACCTAATGAAAAACTGTTTTTT
CDR3 protein: CASSSRPNEKLFF
clone size: NA
V gene: TRBV28
J gene: TRBJ1-4
D gene: NA

CDR3 DNA: TGTGCCGCTGGCCGGGGAGGGGGCTACGAGCAGTACTTC
CDR3 protein: CAAGRGGGYEQYF
clone size: NA
V gene: TRBV28
J gene: TRBJ2-7
D gene: NA

CDR3 DNA: TGTGCCAGCAGTGAAGGGGCGGGGGCACATGGCTACACCTTC
CDR3 protein: CASSEGAGAHGYTF
clone size: NA
V gene: TRBV6-1
J gene: TRBJ1-2
D gene: NA